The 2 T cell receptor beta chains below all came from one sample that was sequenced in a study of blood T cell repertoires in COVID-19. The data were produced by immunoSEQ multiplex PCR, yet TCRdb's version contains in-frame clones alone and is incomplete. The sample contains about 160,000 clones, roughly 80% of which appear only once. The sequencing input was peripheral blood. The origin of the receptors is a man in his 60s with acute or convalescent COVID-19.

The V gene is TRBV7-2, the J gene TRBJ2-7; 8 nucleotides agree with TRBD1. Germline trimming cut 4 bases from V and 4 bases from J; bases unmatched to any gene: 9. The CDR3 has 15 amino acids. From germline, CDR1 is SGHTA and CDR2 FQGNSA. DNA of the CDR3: TGTGCCAGCAGCTCTAAAGGACAGGGAGAATACGAGCAGTACTTC. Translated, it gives CASSSKGQGEYEQYF.

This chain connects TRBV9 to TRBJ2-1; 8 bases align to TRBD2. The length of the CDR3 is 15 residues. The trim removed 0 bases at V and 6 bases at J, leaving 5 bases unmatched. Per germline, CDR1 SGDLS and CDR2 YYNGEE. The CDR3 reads CASSVGGTRSNEQFF. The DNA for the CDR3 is TGTGCCAGCAGCGTAGGAGGGACTAGGTCCAATGAGCAGTTCTTC.